This T cell receptor beta chain was sequenced for a study of control samples from healthy donors and cancer patients. Points on this clone: The identical CDR3 is also encoded by other nucleotide sequences in the sample.

Sequencing was performed with immunoSEQ multiplex PCR; in TCRdb, only in-frame clones are kept and a portion is missing. The data contain approximately 120,000 clones, about nine tenths of them singletons. CDR3 length equals 11 residues. Trimming stripped 3 bases from V and 7 bases from J, with 3 bases between. Looked up from germline, CDR1 is KGHSH and CDR2 is LQKENI. This chain uses TRBV18 with TRBJ1-4; unclear D gene. This clonotype was obtained from a human donor in good health. The donor label of this sample is uncertain. Sequenced input: blood. The CDR3 is CASSPGEKLFF. CDR3 bases: TGTGCCAGCTCACCGGGTGAAAAACTGTTTTTT.